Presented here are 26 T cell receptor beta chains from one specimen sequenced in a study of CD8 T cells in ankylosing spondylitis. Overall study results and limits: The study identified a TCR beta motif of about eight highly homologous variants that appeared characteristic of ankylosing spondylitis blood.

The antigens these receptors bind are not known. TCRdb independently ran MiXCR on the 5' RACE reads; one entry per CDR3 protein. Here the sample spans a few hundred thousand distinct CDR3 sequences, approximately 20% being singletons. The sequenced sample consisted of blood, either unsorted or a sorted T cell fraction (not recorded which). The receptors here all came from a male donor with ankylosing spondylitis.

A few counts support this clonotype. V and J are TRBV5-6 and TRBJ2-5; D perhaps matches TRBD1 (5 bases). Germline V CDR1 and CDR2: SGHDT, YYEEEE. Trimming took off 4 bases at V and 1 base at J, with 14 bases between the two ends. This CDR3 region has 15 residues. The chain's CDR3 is CASSTYDRTQETQYF. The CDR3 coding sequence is TGTGCCAGCAGCACGTATGACAGAACCCAAGAGACCCAGTACTTC.

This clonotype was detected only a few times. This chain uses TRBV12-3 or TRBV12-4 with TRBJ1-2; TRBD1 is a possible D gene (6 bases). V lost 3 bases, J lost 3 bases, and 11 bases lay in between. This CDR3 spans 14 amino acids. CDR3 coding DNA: TGTGCCAGCAGTTTCCAGGGGAGGGACTATGGCTACACCTTC. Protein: CASSFQGRDYGYTF.

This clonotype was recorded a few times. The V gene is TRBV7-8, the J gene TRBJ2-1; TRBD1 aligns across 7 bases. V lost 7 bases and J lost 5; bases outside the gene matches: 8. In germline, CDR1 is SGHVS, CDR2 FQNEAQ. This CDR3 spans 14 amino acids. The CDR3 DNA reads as TGTGCCAGCACCTCGGGACAGTACAACAATGAGCAGTTCTTC. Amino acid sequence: CASTSGQYNNEQFF.

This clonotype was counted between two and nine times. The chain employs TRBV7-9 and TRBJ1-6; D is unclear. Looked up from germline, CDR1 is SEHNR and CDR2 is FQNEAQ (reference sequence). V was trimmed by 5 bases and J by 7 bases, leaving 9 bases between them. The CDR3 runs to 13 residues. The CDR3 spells CASSDYNNSPLHF. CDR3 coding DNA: TGTGCCAGCAGCGATTATAACAATTCACCCCTCCACTTT.

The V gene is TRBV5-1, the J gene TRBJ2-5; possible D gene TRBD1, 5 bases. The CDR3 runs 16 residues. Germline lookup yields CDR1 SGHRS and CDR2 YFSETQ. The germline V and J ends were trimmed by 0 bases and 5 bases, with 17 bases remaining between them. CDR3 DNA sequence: TGCGCCAGCAGCTTGGTTGCAGGGAAATTTTTGGAGACCCAGTACTTC. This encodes CASSLVAGKFLETQYF.

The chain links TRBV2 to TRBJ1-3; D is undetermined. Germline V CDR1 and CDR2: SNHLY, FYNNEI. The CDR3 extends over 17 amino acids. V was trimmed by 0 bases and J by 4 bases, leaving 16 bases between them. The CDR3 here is CASSEADGSPSGNTIYF. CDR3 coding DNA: TGTGCCAGCAGTGAAGCGGACGGATCTCCCTCCGGAAACACCATATATTTT.

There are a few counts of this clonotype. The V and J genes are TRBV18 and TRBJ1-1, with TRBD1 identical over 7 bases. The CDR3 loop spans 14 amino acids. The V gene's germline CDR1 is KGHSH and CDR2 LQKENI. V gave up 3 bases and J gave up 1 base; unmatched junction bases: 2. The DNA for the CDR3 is TGTGCCAGCTCACCGACAGGGACGAACACTGAAGCTTTCTTT. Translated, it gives CASSPTGTNTEAFF. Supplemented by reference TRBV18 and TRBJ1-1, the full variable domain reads NAGVMQNPRHLVRRRGQEARLRCSPMKGHSHVYWYRQLPEEGLKFMVYLQKENIIDESGMPKERFSAEFPKEGPSILRIQQVVRGDSAAYFCASSPTGTNTEAFFGQGTRLTVV.

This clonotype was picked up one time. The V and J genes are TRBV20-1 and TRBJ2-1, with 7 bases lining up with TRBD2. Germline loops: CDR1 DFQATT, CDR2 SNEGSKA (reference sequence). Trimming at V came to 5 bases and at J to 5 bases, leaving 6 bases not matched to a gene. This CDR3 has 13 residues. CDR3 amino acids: CSALAARNNEQFF. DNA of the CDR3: TGCAGTGCTCTAGCGGCGCGGAACAATGAGCAGTTCTTC.

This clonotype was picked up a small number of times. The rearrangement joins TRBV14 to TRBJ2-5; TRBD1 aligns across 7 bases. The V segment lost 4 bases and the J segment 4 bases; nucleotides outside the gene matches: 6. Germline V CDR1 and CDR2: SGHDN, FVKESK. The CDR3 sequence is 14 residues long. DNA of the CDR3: TGTGCCAGCAGCCTCGGGACAGCCATAGAGACCCAGTACTTC. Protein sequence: CASSLGTAIETQYF.

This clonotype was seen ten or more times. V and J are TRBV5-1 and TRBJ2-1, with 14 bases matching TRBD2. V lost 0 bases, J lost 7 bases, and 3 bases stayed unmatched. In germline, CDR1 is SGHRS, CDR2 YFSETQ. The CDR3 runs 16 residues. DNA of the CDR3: TGCGCCAGCAGCTTGGCGGGGACTAGCGGGAGAAATGAGCAGTTCTTC. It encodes CASSLAGTSGRNEQFF.

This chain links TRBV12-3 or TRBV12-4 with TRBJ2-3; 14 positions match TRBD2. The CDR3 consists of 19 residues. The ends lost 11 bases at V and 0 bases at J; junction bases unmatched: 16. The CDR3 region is CAFSFVGTSGSGSTDTQYF. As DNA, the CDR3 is TGTGCCTTCAGTTTTGTTGGGACTAGCGGGAGTGGGAGCACAGATACGCAGTATTTT.

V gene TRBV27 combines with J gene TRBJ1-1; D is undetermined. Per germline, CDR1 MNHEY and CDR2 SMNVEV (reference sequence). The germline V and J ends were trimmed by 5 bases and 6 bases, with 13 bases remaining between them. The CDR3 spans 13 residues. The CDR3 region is CASSKNSVAEAFF. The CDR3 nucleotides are TGTGCCAGCAGTAAAAACTCGGTGGCTGAAGCTTTCTTT.

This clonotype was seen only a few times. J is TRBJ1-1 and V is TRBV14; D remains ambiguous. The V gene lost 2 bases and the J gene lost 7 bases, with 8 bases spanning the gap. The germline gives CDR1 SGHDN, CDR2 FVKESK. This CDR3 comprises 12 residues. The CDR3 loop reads CASSQTNREAFF. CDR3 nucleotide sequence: TGTGCCAGCAGCCAAACGAACCGTGAAGCTTTCTTT.

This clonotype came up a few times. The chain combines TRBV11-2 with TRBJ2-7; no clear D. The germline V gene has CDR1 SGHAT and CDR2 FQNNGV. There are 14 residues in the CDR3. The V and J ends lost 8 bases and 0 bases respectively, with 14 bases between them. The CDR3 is CASLQSRTSYEQYF. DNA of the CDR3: TGTGCCAGCCTCCAATCGCGAACCTCCTACGAGCAGTACTTC.

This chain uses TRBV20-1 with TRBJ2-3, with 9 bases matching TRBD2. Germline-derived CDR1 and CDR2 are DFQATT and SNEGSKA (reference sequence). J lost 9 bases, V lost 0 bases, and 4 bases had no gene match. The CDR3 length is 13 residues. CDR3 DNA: TGCAGTGCTAGAGATGGAGCGGGAGGAACGCAGTATTTT. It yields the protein CSARDGAGGTQYF.

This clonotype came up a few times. The CDR3: CSAIGGRAWVNTGELFF. The CDR3 nucleotides read TGCAGTGCCATCGGGGGGCGGGCATGGGTGAACACCGGGGAGCTGTTTTTT. The chain combines TRBV20-1 with TRBJ2-2, with D maybe TRBD2 (7 bases). This CDR3 is 17 amino acids long. V was pared by 6 bases and J by 1 base, with 21 bases between. CDR1 is DFQATT, CDR2 SNEGSKA, per germline (reference sequence).

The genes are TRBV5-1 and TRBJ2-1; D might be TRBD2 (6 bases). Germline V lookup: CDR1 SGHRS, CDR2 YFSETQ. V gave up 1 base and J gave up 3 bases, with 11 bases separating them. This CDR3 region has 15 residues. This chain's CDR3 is CASSLYAGSYNEQFF. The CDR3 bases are TGCGCCAGCAGCTTGTACGCGGGAAGCTACAATGAGCAGTTCTTC.

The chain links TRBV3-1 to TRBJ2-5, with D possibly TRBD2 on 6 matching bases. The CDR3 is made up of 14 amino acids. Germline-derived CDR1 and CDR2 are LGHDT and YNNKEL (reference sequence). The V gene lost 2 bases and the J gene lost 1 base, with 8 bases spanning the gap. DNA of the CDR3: TGTGCCAGCAGCCAACCAGCGGGCCAAGAGACCCAGTACTTC. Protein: CASSQPAGQETQYF.

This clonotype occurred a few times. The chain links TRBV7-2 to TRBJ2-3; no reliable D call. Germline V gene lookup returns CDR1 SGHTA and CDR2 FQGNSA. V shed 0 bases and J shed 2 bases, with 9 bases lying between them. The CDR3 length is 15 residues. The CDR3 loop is CASSLAGGYTDTQYF. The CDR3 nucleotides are TGTGCCAGCAGCTTAGCAGGCGGCTACACAGATACGCAGTATTTT.

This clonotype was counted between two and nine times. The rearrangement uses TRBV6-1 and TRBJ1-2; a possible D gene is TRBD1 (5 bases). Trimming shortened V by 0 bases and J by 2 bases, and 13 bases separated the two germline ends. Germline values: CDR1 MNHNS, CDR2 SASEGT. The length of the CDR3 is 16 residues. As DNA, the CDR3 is TGTGCCAGCAGTGAAGCGACAGCAGCGAGAAACTATGGCTACACCTTC. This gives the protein CASSEATAARNYGYTF.

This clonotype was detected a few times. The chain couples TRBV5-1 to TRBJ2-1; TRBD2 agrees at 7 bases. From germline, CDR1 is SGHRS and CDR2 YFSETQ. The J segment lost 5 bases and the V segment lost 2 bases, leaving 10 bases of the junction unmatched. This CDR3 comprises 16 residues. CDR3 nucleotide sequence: TGCGCCAGCAGCTTACGAACGGGAGGTAAACACAATGAGCAGTTCTTC. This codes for CASSLRTGGKHNEQFF.

The CDR3 loop is CAWSEWFQAGANVLTF. For the CDR3, the DNA is TGTGCCTGGAGTGAGTGGTTCCAGGCTGGGGCCAACGTCCTGACTTTC. J is TRBJ2-6 and V is TRBV30; D is uncertain. V was shortened by 1 base and J by 2 bases, with 12 bases between the two germline ends. The germline gives CDR1 GTSNPN, CDR2 SVGIG (reference sequence). This CDR3 contains 16 residues.

CDR3: CASSLSRDWETQYF. The CDR3 DNA reads as TGTGCCAGCAGCCTCTCGCGGGATTGGGAGACCCAGTACTTC. V usage is TRBV7-9 and J usage is TRBJ2-5; TRBD2 is a possible D gene (6 bases). Looked up from germline, CDR1 is SEHNR and CDR2 is FQNEAQ (reference sequence). V lost 5 bases, J lost 5 bases, and 15 bases lay in between. This CDR3 region has 14 residues.

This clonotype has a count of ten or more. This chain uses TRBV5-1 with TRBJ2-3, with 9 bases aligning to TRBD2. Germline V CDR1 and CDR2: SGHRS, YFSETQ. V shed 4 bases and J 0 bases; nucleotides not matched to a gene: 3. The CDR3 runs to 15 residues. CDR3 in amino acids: CASSPLAGSTDTQYF. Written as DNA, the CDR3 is TGCGCCAGCAGCCCCCTAGCGGGAAGCACAGATACGCAGTATTTT.

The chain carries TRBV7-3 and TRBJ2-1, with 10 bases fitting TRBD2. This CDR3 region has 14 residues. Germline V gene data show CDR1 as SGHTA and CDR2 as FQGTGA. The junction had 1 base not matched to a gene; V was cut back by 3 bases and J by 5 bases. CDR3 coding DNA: TGTGCCAGCAGCTTTAGCGGGAGGCACAATGAGCAGTTCTTC. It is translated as CASSFSGRHNEQFF.

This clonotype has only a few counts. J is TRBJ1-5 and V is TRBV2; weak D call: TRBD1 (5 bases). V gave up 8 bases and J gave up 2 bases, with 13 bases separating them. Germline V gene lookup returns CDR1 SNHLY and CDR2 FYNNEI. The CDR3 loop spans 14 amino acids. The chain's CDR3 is CASDQGPRNQPQHF. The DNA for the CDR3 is TGTGCCAGCGACCAGGGTCCCCGCAATCAGCCCCAGCATTTT.